This T cell receptor (beta chain) was documented in a study of blood T cell repertoires in COVID-19. The wider study: The study drew acute and convalescent COVID-19 samples from the United States, Italy and Spain.

Each recovered donor of Cohort 3 presented with two negative PCRs, clearance, or symptom resolution. Methods used by the authors: Amplification with reference gene primers provided the estimates of nucleated cell counts. Profiling relied on immunoSEQ multiplex PCR, and the TCRdb table lists in-frame clones only, not all of them. For V, J and clone size, that table is used; D and trimming come from the DNA. The sample has under 300,000 clones, approximately 86% seen once. The sequenced sample was PBMCs or T cells enriched from blood (not recorded which). This TCR derives from a woman aged 45-65 years who had recovered from COVID-19.

CDR3 region: CASSLTSLEGPNTGELFF. CDR3 DNA: TGTGCCAGCAGCCTAACCTCCCTCGAGGGCCCTAACACCGGGGAGCTGTTTTTT. V and J are TRBV7-9 and TRBJ2-2, with D possibly being TRBD2 (5 bases). CDR1 SEHNR and CDR2 FQNEAQ come from the germline V gene (reference sequence). Trimming cost V 5 bases and J 2 bases, with 21 bases left between them. CDR3 size: 18 residues.